This T cell receptor (beta chain) was sequenced for a study of blood T cell repertoires in COVID-19. Clones were sequenced by immunoSEQ multiplex PCR, and TCRdb holds only the in-frame ones, with some missing. Of 230,000 or so clones in the sample, 88% were seen once. The germline V gene encodes CDR1 SGHKS and CDR2 YYEKEE (reference sequence). The CDR3 totals 14 residues. Details on this clone: One junction end disagrees with the germline gene, perhaps due to a read error.

Material: PBMCs or T cells enriched from blood (not recorded which). The chain employs TRBV5-5 and TRBJ2-7; 7 bases match TRBD1. This TCR was recovered from a woman aged 45-59 years with acute COVID-19. In DNA form, the CDR3 reads TGTGCCAGCAGCCCAACTAGGACAGGTTCCAACTCTTGGTTC. It codes for CASSPTRTGSNSWF. The entire variable domain, with the rest obtained from reference TRBV5-5 and TRBJ2-7, is as follows: DAGVTQSPTHLIKTRGQQVTLRCSPISGHKSVSWYQQVLGQGPQFIFQYYEKEERGRGNFPDRFSARQFPNYSSELNVNALLLGDSALYLCASSPTRTGSNSWFGPGTRLTVT.